Below, 14 T cell receptor beta chains from the same sample are listed, as sequenced in a study of shared clonotypes between healthy human individuals (dated by TCRdb to about 2020). Libraries were built with the immunoSEQ multiplex PCR assay. TCRdb carries this immuneACCESS record with in-frame sequences only. Its versions omit some clonotypes, under half of them owing to an unresolved V gene in the studies checked, with the rest unexplained. The sample table holds more than 2 million clones, of which 85% to 95% were seen once. Jointly, the top ten make up 0.13% of the sample. The sample taken for sequencing was naive CD4+ T cells sorted from blood. The cell subset or site label here, explained by the study, means: CD45RA+ positively selected. These receptors came from a man younger than 35 in good health.

V and J are TRBV11-2 and TRBJ2-7, with 7 positions matching TRBD2. Germline CDR1 is SGHAT and CDR2 is FQNNGV. With 5 bases clipped from V and 3 bases from J, the junction kept 10 bases outside the gene matches. This CDR3 region has 15 residues. The CDR3 DNA reads TGTGCCAGCAGCCCTCGCCAGCGGGAACACTACGAGCAGTACTTC. Its translation is CASSPRQREHYEQYF. Full variable domain (rest looked up from reference TRBV11-2 and TRBJ2-7): EAGVAQSPRYKIIEKRQSVAFWCNPISGHATLYWYQQILGQGPKLLIQFQNNGVVDDSQLPKDRFSAERLKGVDSTLKIQPAKLEDSAVYLCASSPRQREHYEQYFGPGTRLTVT.

V usage is TRBV19 and J usage is TRBJ2-2; 13 bases fit TRBD2. CDR3 length equals 20 residues. V shed 6 bases, J shed 0 bases, and the junction held 13 bases outside the gene matches. Germline V CDR1 and CDR2: LNHDA, SQIVND (reference sequence). In DNA, the CDR3 is TGTGCCAGTAGGAATCCGGGACTAGCGGGAAGAGACGCGAACACCGGGGAGCTGTTTTTT. This encodes CASRNPGLAGRDANTGELFF.

The CDR3 here is CASSPLQGAPTGELFF. The DNA of the CDR3 is TGTGCCAGCTCACCATTACAGGGGGCCCCAACCGGGGAGCTGTTTTTT. The chain joins TRBV18 to TRBJ2-2, with TRBD1 matching over 9 bases. This CDR3 is 16 amino acids long. Germline assignment: CDR1 KGHSH and CDR2 LQKENI. The V gene end was trimmed by 2 bases and the J gene end by 5 bases; junction bases not matched to a gene: 6.

The V call is TRBV6-1, the J call TRBJ2-1; D is possibly TRBD2 (6 bases). V was trimmed by 3 bases and J by 4 bases, leaving 16 bases between them. Germline CDR1 is MNHNS and CDR2 is SASEGT. CDR3 size: 16 residues. CDR3 coding DNA: TGTGCCAGCAGTGATGGTGGGGGGAGAGGGTACAATGAGCAGTTCTTC. This codes for CASSDGGGRGYNEQFF.

The chain uses TRBV11-2 and TRBJ2-1; D is unclear. The CDR3 length is 15 residues. Trimming cost V 5 bases and J 2 bases, with 13 bases left between them. Germline V gene lookup returns CDR1 SGHAT and CDR2 FQNNGV. CDR3 sequence: CASSPLVGTYNEQFF. CDR3 DNA sequence: TGTGCCAGCAGCCCCCTCGTGGGGACCTACAATGAGCAGTTCTTC.

The rearrangement links TRBV6-5 to TRBJ2-5; no clear D. The length of the CDR3 is 14 residues. V lost 0 bases, J lost 4 bases, and 9 bases lay in between. Germline V gene lookup returns CDR1 MNHEY and CDR2 SVGAGI. The CDR3 region has the DNA TGTGCCAGCAGTTACTCACTTCATTCAGAGACCCAGTACTTC. It is translated as CASSYSLHSETQYF.

J is TRBJ2-3 and V is TRBV2; 7 nucleotides align to TRBD2. This CDR3 is built from 17 residues. The trim removed 3 bases at V and 6 bases at J, leaving 15 bases unmatched. Germline values: CDR1 SNHLY, CDR2 FYNNEI. CDR3 in DNA: TGTGCCAGCAGTGAGAATGAGGAGGGAGGGAGTCGGGATACGCAGTATTTT. Its translation is CASSENEEGGSRDTQYF.

The chain recombines TRBV5-4 with TRBJ1-1; 8 bases line up with TRBD1. Germline V gene data show CDR1 as SGHNT and CDR2 as YYREEE (reference sequence). Unmatched junction bases numbered 5, after V lost 2 bases and J lost 2 bases. The CDR3 is 15 residues long. The CDR3 nucleotides read TGTGCCAGCAGCTTCTTAGGACAGGGAAACACTGAAGCTTTCTTT. This encodes CASSFLGQGNTEAFF.

Notes on this clone: Other DNA sequences of this sample code for an identical CDR3. V gene TRBV27 combines with J gene TRBJ1-1; 7 positions match TRBD1. Per germline, CDR1 MNHEY and CDR2 SMNVEV (reference sequence). The V segment lost 4 bases and the J segment 0 bases; nucleotides outside the gene matches: 2. The CDR3 extends over 14 amino acids. CDR3 sequence reads: CASSSGTVNTEAFF. The CDR3 region has the DNA TGTGCCAGCAGTTCGGGGACAGTGAACACTGAAGCTTTCTTT.

The chain joins TRBV9 to TRBJ2-7; D not certain. V lost 2 bases, J lost 1 base, and 10 bases lay in between. Looked up from germline, CDR1 is SGDLS and CDR2 is YYNGEE. The CDR3 covers 14 residues. The CDR3 is CASSVWDGSYEQYF. Here the CDR3 DNA reads TGTGCCAGCAGCGTGTGGGATGGTTCCTACGAGCAGTACTTC.

This clone is a singleton in its sample. The sample carries other DNA sequences with the same CDR3. The chain has TRBV4-3 and TRBJ1-3; D is unresolved. From germline, CDR1 is LGHNA and CDR2 YSLEER. V was cut by 0 bases and J by 4 bases, with 4 bases left in between. The CDR3 totals 13 residues. CDR3 residues: CASSQEGGNTIYF. The CDR3 DNA is TGCGCCAGCAGCCAAGAAGGGGGAAACACCATATATTTT.

The rearrangement joins TRBV2 to TRBJ1-6; TRBD1 agrees at 8 bases. The germline V gene has CDR1 SNHLY and CDR2 FYNNEI. V was pared by 7 bases and J by 7 bases, with 3 bases of the junction left unmatched. The CDR3 contains 13 residues. CDR3 sequence: CASKGQENSPLHF. DNA for the CDR3: TGTGCCAGCAAGGGACAGGAGAATTCACCCCTCCACTTT.

The sample holds many counts of this clone. V is TRBV9 and J is TRBJ2-6; TRBD2 matches at 8 bases. The CDR3 is 17 amino acids. V shed 0 bases, J shed 0 bases, and the junction held 2 bases outside the gene matches. From germline, CDR1 is SGDLS and CDR2 YYNGEE. The CDR3 region has the DNA TGTGCCAGCAGCGTAGCCGGGACTAGCTCTGGGGCCAACGTCCTGACTTTC. Translation gives CASSVAGTSSGANVLTF.

Regarding this clone: The same CDR3 is also encoded by other DNA sequences in this sample. The chain recombines TRBV6-1 with TRBJ1-5; the D gene is possibly TRBD1 (5 bases). Germline assignment: CDR1 MNHNS and CDR2 SASEGT. This CDR3 has 13 amino acids. With 4 bases removed from V and 5 bases from J, the gap between germline ends came to 9 bases. CDR3 in amino acids: CASSVSGYQPQHF. DNA of the CDR3: TGTGCCAGCAGTGTGTCAGGGTATCAGCCCCAGCATTTT.